These 10 T cell receptor beta chains were all obtained from the same sample, sequenced in a study of beta chain features in type 1 diabetes. Antigens of these TCRs are unknown. Of the isolated RNA, all was reverse transcribed, and so the sequenced material was expressed TCRB transcripts. The repertoire was sequenced with immunoSEQ multiplex PCR; TCRdb's copy has only in-frame clones and lacks some. The repertoire includes 95,000 to 150,000 clones, 17% of them detected once, and approximately 2.5% sits in the top ten. Findings and caveats of the study: TCRB CDR3s from Type 1 diabetes patients were moderately but significantly shorter in all four CD4+ subsets.

What was sequenced was central memory CD4+ T cells from blood. The receptors were gathered from a man aged 18 to 29 with type 1 diabetes.

The rearrangement uses TRBV5-4 and TRBJ2-1, with 8 bases lining up with TRBD2. Germline V gene lookup returns CDR1 SGHNT and CDR2 YYREEE (reference sequence). With V trimmed by 4 bases and J by 3 bases, 9 bases remained unmatched. This CDR3 contains 16 residues. The CDR3 loop reads CASSAELAEYYNEQFF. Written as DNA, the CDR3 is TGTGCCAGCAGCGCGGAACTAGCGGAATACTACAATGAGCAGTTCTTC.

The genes are TRBV4-3 and TRBJ1-5; D is uncertain. The V end lost 2 bases, the J end lost 7 bases, and 15 bases lay between the germline ends. This CDR3 contains 15 residues. Germline loops: CDR1 LGHNA, CDR2 YSLEER. In DNA, the CDR3 is TGCGCCAGCAGCCAAAATGGAGAGATAGGACAGCCCCAGCATTTT. It codes for CASSQNGEIGQPQHF.

This clone was seen more than once but under ten times. V is TRBV29-1 and J is TRBJ1-2, with TRBD1 identical over 8 bases. Germline CDR1 reads SQVTM; CDR2 reads ANQGSEA. V lost 2 bases and J lost 6; bases outside the gene matches: 11. The CDR3 is made up of 15 amino acids. The CDR3, as DNA: TGCAGCGTTGAATCCAGGGCCAGGGGGCTGGATGGCTACACCTTC. Protein product: CSVESRARGLDGYTF.

At least ten counts were recorded for this clone. The rearrangement links TRBV27 to TRBJ2-6; either TRBD1 or TRBD2 may supply D (5 bases each). The V and J ends lost 5 bases and 2 bases respectively, with 7 bases between them. The CDR3 is 14 amino acids. Germline loops: CDR1 MNHEY, CDR2 SMNVEV (reference sequence). The CDR3 nucleotides read TGTGCCAGCAGTAGGGACCCTGGGGCCAACGTCCTGACTTTC. This translates into CASSRDPGANVLTF.

The rearrangement links TRBV7-2 to TRBJ2-3, with D unclear. The germline gives CDR1 SGHTA, CDR2 FQGNSA. The CDR3 runs 14 residues. Trimming removed 1 base at V and 2 bases at J, with 7 bases between. CDR3 region: CASSLGGYTDTQYF. The CDR3 DNA is TGTGCCAGCAGCTTAGGAGGATACACAGATACGCAGTATTTT.

This clone was seen at least ten times. The chain carries TRBV29-1 and TRBJ1-5, with TRBD1 identical over 7 bases. V was pared by 6 bases and J by 7 bases, with 12 bases of the junction left unmatched. The germline gives CDR1 SQVTM, CDR2 ANQGSEA. The CDR3 extends over 14 amino acids. The CDR3 region is CSVAQQGSQQPQHF. The CDR3 DNA reads as TGCAGCGTCGCACAACAGGGGAGCCAACAGCCCCAGCATTTT.

The V and J genes are TRBV2 and TRBJ2-7; 8 bases are shared with TRBD1. The CDR3 is 13 residues long. Germline V gene sequence: CDR1 SNHLY, CDR2 FYNNEI. Losses at the gene ends were 7 bases for V and 2 bases for J; bases not matched to a gene: 4. Written as DNA, the CDR3 is TGTGCCAGCAACGGACAGGGAACCTACGAGCAGTACTTC. It specifies CASNGQGTYEQYF.

This clone was seen a handful of times. J is TRBJ1-2 and V is TRBV7-9, with D perhaps matching TRBD1 (5 bases). This CDR3 contains 12 residues. Germline V gene data show CDR1 as SEHNR and CDR2 as FQNEAQ (reference sequence). V lost 4 bases and J 6 bases, leaving 9 bases between the germline ends. This CDR3 is CASSSQDHGYTF. The CDR3 DNA is TGTGCCAGCAGCTCACAGGATCATGGCTACACCTTC.

V and J are TRBV10-2 and TRBJ2-5; the D gene is possibly TRBD2 (6 bases). Per the germline V gene, CDR1 is WSHSY and CDR2 is SAAADI. The V end was cut by 2 bases, the J end by 7 bases, with 8 bases between. The length of the CDR3 is 12 residues. CDR3 DNA sequence: TGCGCCAGCAGTGAGATGGGGGGGACCCAGTACTTC. This sequence encodes CASSEMGGTQYF.

The chain joins TRBV30 to TRBJ1-3; D gene ambiguous. The germline gives CDR1 GTSNPN, CDR2 SVGIG (reference sequence). This CDR3 has 16 residues. Trimming cost V 2 bases and J 1 base, with 15 bases left between them. In DNA, the CDR3 is TGTGCCTGGAGTTCCCCGGAGGGCCGGTCTGGAAACACCATATATTTT. It is translated as CAWSSPEGRSGNTIYF.